The rows below give T cell receptor beta chains drawn from one sample of a study of shared clonotypes between healthy human individuals. TCRdb keeps only in-frame clones here, not all; method: immunoSEQ multiplex PCR. The top ten clones hold 0.85% to 1.2% of a sample with millions of clones, approximately 95% of them seen once. Sequences were obtained from naive CD8+ T cells sorted from blood. The receptors shown here come from a man between 18 and 29 years old in good health. The CDR3 runs from the conserved cysteine through the conserved F or W. D genes are given only for firm matches. A clone size is listed for some rows: how often the clone was seen (once, few, many), or a class if it is expanded.

j_call: TRBJ1-1; d_call: .; v_call: TRBV6-5; clone_size: .; cdr3_nt: TGTGCCAGCAGTTACGATGCGAACACTGAAGCTTTCTTT; cdr3_aa: CASSYDANTEAFF
j_call: TRBJ1-4; d_call: .; v_call: TRBV4-3; clone_size: .; cdr3_nt: TGCGCCAGCAGCCAAGATGACGGATCCGGCCAAAAACTGTTTTTT; cdr3_aa: CASSQDDGSGQKLFF
j_call: TRBJ2-1; d_call: TRBD2; v_call: TRBV19; clone_size: .; cdr3_nt: TGTGCCAGTAGTATTGGGGCGGGAGATGAGCAGTTCTTC; cdr3_aa: CASSIGAGDEQFF
j_call: TRBJ1-5; d_call: .; v_call: TRBV7-2; clone_size: .; cdr3_nt: TGTGCCAGCAGCCTCGACTTAGATAGCAATCAGCCCCAGCATTTT; cdr3_aa: CASSLDLDSNQPQHF
j_call: TRBJ1-1; d_call: .; v_call: TRBV12-2; clone_size: .; cdr3_nt: TGTGCAAGTCGCTTACCTCGGACAGGAGGTACCACGATGAACACTGAAGCTTTCTTT; cdr3_aa: CASRLPRTGGTTMNTEAFF
j_call: TRBJ1-3; d_call: .; v_call: TRBV6-1; clone_size: .; cdr3_nt: TGTGCCAGCAGTGAAGCGGGGCATCCCATATATTTT; cdr3_aa: CASSEAGHPIYF
j_call: TRBJ2-1; d_call: TRBD1; v_call: TRBV6-1; clone_size: .; cdr3_nt: TGTGCCAGCAGTGAAGCGAGAAAGGGACAGTACAGGTACAATGAGCAGTTCTTC; cdr3_aa: CASSEARKGQYRYNEQFF
j_call: TRBJ2-7; d_call: TRBD1; v_call: TRBV30; clone_size: once; cdr3_nt: TGTGCCTGGAGTCCGGGACAGGGTTTCGACGAGCAGTACTTC; cdr3_aa: CAWSPGQGFDEQYF
j_call: TRBJ1-2; d_call: .; v_call: TRBV4-1; clone_size: .; cdr3_nt: TGCGCCAGCAGCCAAACCCCAGGGGTTAACTATGGCTACACCTTC; cdr3_aa: CASSQTPGVNYGYTF
j_call: TRBJ2-2; d_call: .; v_call: TRBV7-9; clone_size: .; cdr3_nt: TGTGCCAGCAGCTTAGTTTTAGCGGATGGGACCGGGGAGCTGTTTTTT; cdr3_aa: CASSLVLADGTGELFF
j_call: TRBJ2-7; d_call: .; v_call: TRBV5-1; clone_size: once; cdr3_nt: TGCGCCAGCAGCCTTTCGACAGGGACTTCCTACGAGCAGTACTTC; cdr3_aa: CASSLSTGTSYEQYF
j_call: TRBJ2-7; d_call: TRBD2; v_call: TRBV6-5; clone_size: .; cdr3_nt: TGTGCCAGCAGTTCATCTAGCGGGAATTACGAGCAGTACTTC; cdr3_aa: CASSSSSGNYEQYF
j_call: TRBJ1-2; d_call: .; v_call: TRBV25-1; clone_size: .; cdr3_nt: TGTGCCAGCAGTGAAGACAGGAACGGCTACACCTTC; cdr3_aa: CASSEDRNGYTF
j_call: TRBJ1-2; d_call: .; v_call: TRBV19; clone_size: .; cdr3_nt: TGTGCCAGTTCGGGGTCACCCTATGGCTACACCTTC; cdr3_aa: CASSGSPYGYTF
j_call: TRBJ2-5; d_call: .; v_call: TRBV5-6; clone_size: .; cdr3_nt: TGTGCCAGCAGCTTAAGGGCATGGGAGACCCAGTACTTC; cdr3_aa: CASSLRAWETQYF
j_call: TRBJ2-7; d_call: .; v_call: TRBV5-1; clone_size: .; cdr3_nt: TGCGCCAGCAGCTTGGTTCCGACCGTGGGGTCCTACGAGCAGTACTTC; cdr3_aa: CASSLVPTVGSYEQYF
j_call: TRBJ2-3; d_call: .; v_call: TRBV6-1; clone_size: .; cdr3_nt: TGTGCCAGCAGCGAAGACAGGATGAGCACAGATACGCAGTATTTT; cdr3_aa: CASSEDRMSTDTQYF
j_call: TRBJ2-5; d_call: .; v_call: TRBV9; clone_size: .; cdr3_nt: TGTGCCAGCAGCTACTCCTTGGGAGTACAAGAGACCCAGTACTTC; cdr3_aa: CASSYSLGVQETQYF
j_call: TRBJ2-1; d_call: TRBD2; v_call: TRBV7-9; clone_size: .; cdr3_nt: TGTGCCAGCAGCCCAAGCGGGACTAGCGGAAATGAGCAGTTCTTC; cdr3_aa: CASSPSGTSGNEQFF
j_call: TRBJ2-7; d_call: TRBD1; v_call: TRBV30; clone_size: .; cdr3_nt: TGTGCCTGGAGTAGGACAGGGATCCTCGACGAGCAGTACTTC; cdr3_aa: CAWSRTGILDEQYF
j_call: TRBJ2-3; d_call: TRBD2; v_call: TRBV28; clone_size: once; cdr3_nt: TGTGCCAGCAGCAAAATCTTACTAGCGGGGGGACATACGCAGTATTTT; cdr3_aa: CASSKILLAGGHTQYF
j_call: TRBJ1-1; d_call: .; v_call: TRBV4-1; clone_size: .; cdr3_nt: TGCGCCAGCAGCCAAGTGACAGAGAACACTGAAGCTTTCTTT; cdr3_aa: CASSQVTENTEAFF
j_call: TRBJ2-3; d_call: .; v_call: TRBV25-1; clone_size: .; cdr3_nt: TGTGCCAGCAGTAAAGGGGGGAAGGGGAGCACAGATACGCAGTATTTT; cdr3_aa: CASSKGGKGSTDTQYF
j_call: TRBJ2-7; d_call: TRBD2; v_call: TRBV2; clone_size: .; cdr3_nt: TGTGCCAGCACAAGTGCGGGGGAGTCCTACGAGCAGTACTTC; cdr3_aa: CASTSAGESYEQYF
j_call: TRBJ2-7; d_call: TRBD2; v_call: TRBV11-2; clone_size: .; cdr3_nt: TGTGCCAGCAGCCAACTAGCGGGGACCGACGAGCAGTACTTC; cdr3_aa: CASSQLAGTDEQYF
j_call: TRBJ1-1; d_call: TRBD1; v_call: TRBV7-9; clone_size: .; cdr3_nt: TGTGCCAGCAGCTTAGCGACAGGGCTGAACACTGAAGCTTTCTTT; cdr3_aa: CASSLATGLNTEAFF